Listed here are 7 T cell receptor beta chains from one sample, sequenced in a study of OX40 agonist ivuxolimab in advanced cancers. Measured with immunoSEQ multiplex PCR; TCRdb has only the in-frame clones, and not every one. The top ten hold roughly 1.5% of the sample, which has 80,000 to 100,000 clones, around 90% seen once. The sequenced sample was CD4+ or CD8+ T cells sorted from blood, obtained in a trial of the OX40 agonist ivuxolimab. The receptor source for this set is an adult with an advanced solid tumor such as melanoma, head and neck, liver or kidney cancer.

The chain has TRBV6-1 and TRBJ1-5; D gene unclear. The CDR3 totals 15 residues. V was shortened by 5 bases and J by 0 bases, with 11 bases between the two germline ends. CDR1 is MNHNS, CDR2 SASEGT, per germline. CDR3 in DNA: TGTGCCAGCAGTCGCGGGATGGATAGCAATCAGCCCCAGCATTTT. Its protein is CASSRGMDSNQPQHF.

The chain links TRBV7-3 to TRBJ2-5; D unresolved. The V and J ends lost 8 bases and 1 base respectively, with 11 bases between them. The germline V gene encodes CDR1 SGHTA and CDR2 FQGTGA. This CDR3 has 13 residues. CDR3 in DNA: TGTGCCAGCGCCAGCCTAGTCCAAGAGACCCAGTACTTC. Translated, it gives CASASLVQETQYF.

This chain connects TRBV30 to TRBJ2-7; 10 bases map to TRBD2. V trimming: 5 bases; J trimming: 4 bases; junction bases outside the gene matches: 2. The germline V gene has CDR1 GTSNPN and CDR2 SVGIG (reference sequence). CDR3 length equals 12 residues. Here the CDR3 DNA reads TGTGCCTGGGCTAGCGGGAGATACGAGCAGTACTTC. It yields the protein CAWASGRYEQYF.

This clone was detected a few times. This rearrangement joins TRBV30 to TRBJ1-1; no clear D gene. Germline CDR1 reads GTSNPN; CDR2 reads SVGIG (reference sequence). Trimming left V 4 bases short and J 5 bases short, with 8 bases between. The CDR3 has 11 residues. The CDR3 is CAWKGGTEAFF. CDR3 nucleotide sequence: TGTGCCTGGAAAGGCGGGACTGAAGCTTTCTTT. The variable domain in full, with the rest retrieved from reference TRBV30 and TRBJ1-1, is SQTIHQWPATLVQPVGSPLSLECTVEGTSNPNLYWYRQAAGRGLQLLFYSVGIGQISSEVPQNLSASRPQDRQFILSSKKLLLSDSGFYLCAWKGGTEAFFGQGTRLTVV.

The rearrangement links TRBV6-1 to TRBJ2-3, with a tentative D call TRBD1 (6 bases). V was cut by 3 bases and J by 2 bases, with 12 bases left in between. The CDR3 length is 15 residues. Germline V CDR1 and CDR2: MNHNS, SASEGT. The CDR3 coding sequence is TGTGCCAGCAGTGAGGACAGTCCTATCACAGATACGCAGTATTTT. It translates to CASSEDSPITDTQYF.

The V and J genes are TRBV19 and TRBJ2-5; D is perhaps TRBD1 (5 bases). CDR1 and CDR2 (germline): LNHDA, SQIVND (reference sequence). The V end was cut by 5 bases, the J end by 4 bases, with 17 bases between. This CDR3 region has 15 residues. CDR3 DNA sequence: TGTGCCAGTAGTGCCCGACAGCTGGGCGGAGAGACCCAGTACTTC. Protein product: CASSARQLGGETQYF.

The V and J genes are TRBV15 and TRBJ1-2; D not certain. Between the trimmed V and J ends, which lost 0 bases and 2 bases, there was a span of 16 bases. Germline lookup yields CDR1 LNHNV and CDR2 YYDKDF (reference sequence). This CDR3 has 17 residues. The CDR3 protein is CATSRDGGKGLNYGYTF. In DNA form, the CDR3 reads TGTGCCACCAGCAGAGATGGAGGGAAGGGTTTAAACTATGGCTACACCTTC.